The 28 T cell receptor beta chains below come from one sample, sequenced in a study of blood T cell repertoires in COVID-19. Sequenced by immunoSEQ multiplex PCR; TCRdb stores in-frame clones only, minus some. This sample has 390,000 or so clones; over 75% occur once, and the top ten carry about 1%. Input material: PBMCs or T cells enriched from blood (not recorded which). These receptors originate from a man younger than 30 who had recovered from COVID-19.

This chain uses TRBV25-1 with TRBJ1-2; a possible D gene is TRBD1 (6 bases). Trimming left V 3 bases short and J 1 base short, with 12 bases between. Germline V gene lookup returns CDR1 MGHDK and CDR2 SYGVNS. The CDR3 loop spans 15 amino acids. The CDR3 protein is CASSDARRGNYGYTF. CDR3 nucleotide sequence: TGTGCCAGCAGTGATGCCCGCAGGGGTAACTATGGCTACACCTTC.

The chain combines TRBV28 with TRBJ2-5; D not resolved. CDR3 length equals 15 residues. Trimming pared 2 bases from V and 5 bases from J, leaving 15 bases between. Germline V gives CDR1 MDHEN, CDR2 SYDVKM. CDR3 sequence: CASSLNGLGRETQYF. The DNA for the CDR3 is TGTGCCAGCAGTTTAAATGGGCTGGGCAGGGAGACCCAGTACTTC.

The chain carries TRBV6-5 and TRBJ1-6; no reliable D call. Germline V gene lookup returns CDR1 MNHEY and CDR2 SVGAGI. This CDR3 has 13 amino acids. V was clipped by 7 bases and J by 3 bases, with 7 bases between them. CDR3: CASTVNYNSPLHF. The CDR3 DNA reads as TGTGCCAGCACAGTCAACTATAATTCACCCCTCCACTTT.

This chain joins TRBV30 and TRBJ2-1; D unclear. V was clipped by 2 bases and J by 7 bases, with 6 bases between them. CDR3 size: 11 residues. Germline V gene sequence: CDR1 GTSNPN, CDR2 SVGIG (reference sequence). The CDR3 region has the DNA TGTGCCTGGAGTCCCGGGAATGAGCAGTTCTTC. It encodes CAWSPGNEQFF.

This chain connects TRBV11-2 to TRBJ2-1; a weak D match, TRBD2 (5 bases). CDR1 is SGHAT and CDR2 is FQNNGV in the germline V gene. This CDR3 region has 14 residues. V was cut by 2 bases and J by 6 bases, with 11 bases left in between. CDR3 region: CASSLRLISNEQFF. The CDR3 DNA sequence: TGTGCCAGCAGCTTAAGACTAATCTCCAATGAGCAGTTCTTC.

The chain employs TRBV4-3 and TRBJ2-1; 12 bases map to TRBD2. The CDR3 is made up of 16 amino acids. The germline gives CDR1 LGHNA, CDR2 YSLEER. V lost 5 bases to trimming and J lost 4 bases; unmatched junction nucleotides: 6. The CDR3 DNA follows: TGCGCCAGCAGCTTAGGACTAGCGGGAAAATACAATGAGCAGTTCTTC. It codes for CASSLGLAGKYNEQFF.

The chain recombines TRBV6-2 or TRBV6-3 with TRBJ1-5; 8 bases are a match to TRBD1. Germline V lookup: CDR1 MNHEY, CDR2 SVGEGT. The CDR3 runs to 13 residues. The J segment lost 7 bases and the V segment lost 5 bases, leaving 4 bases of the junction unmatched. The CDR3 spells CASSSDRGQPQHF. The CDR3 DNA is TGTGCCAGCAGTAGTGACAGGGGCCAGCCCCAGCATTTT.

The rearrangement joins TRBV18 to TRBJ2-7; 9 nucleotides line up with TRBD2. Germline loops: CDR1 KGHSH, CDR2 LQKENI. This CDR3 is built from 15 residues. After removal of 6 bases from V and 2 bases from J, the junction contained 8 bases not matched to a gene. The CDR3 loop is CASSRSGGWTYEQYF. In DNA form, the CDR3 reads TGTGCCAGCTCCCGGAGCGGGGGGTGGACCTACGAGCAGTACTTC. Supplemented by reference TRBV18 and TRBJ2-7, the full variable domain reads NAGVMQNPRHLVRRRGQEARLRCSPMKGHSHVYWYRQLPEEGLKFMVYLQKENIIDESGMPKERFSAEFPKEGPSILRIQQVVRGDSAAYFCASSRSGGWTYEQYFGPGTRLTVT.

The chain joins TRBV7-9 to TRBJ2-7; possibly TRBD1 for D (6 bases). This CDR3 is built from 14 residues. Trimming removed 2 bases from V and 5 bases from J, with 13 bases in between. Germline CDR1 and CDR2: SEHNR and FQNEAQ (reference sequence). In DNA, the CDR3 is TGTGCCAGCAGCTTAAATTACAGGGACCACGAGCAGTACTTC. It translates to CASSLNYRDHEQYF.

The chain carries TRBV12-3 or TRBV12-4 and TRBJ1-2, with D perhaps matching TRBD1 (6 bases). V dropped 4 bases and J dropped 4 bases, with 7 bases sitting between them. The length of the CDR3 is 12 residues. The CDR3: CASSYRAYGYTF. For the CDR3, the DNA is TGTGCCAGCAGTTACAGGGCCTATGGCTACACCTTC.

The chain carries TRBV2 and TRBJ2-7, with TRBD2 matching over 9 bases. The CDR3 spans 15 residues. Trimming cost V 6 bases and J 3 bases; bases outside gene matches: 9. Germline V CDR1 and CDR2: SNHLY, FYNNEI. CDR3 amino acids: CASSLGLAEIYEQYF. For the CDR3, the DNA is TGTGCCAGCAGCTTGGGACTAGCAGAAATCTACGAGCAGTACTTC.

The chain has TRBV11-2 and TRBJ2-1, with TRBD2 as a possible D gene (6 bases). V was clipped by 0 bases and J by 6 bases, with 9 bases between them. CDR1 is SGHAT and CDR2 is FQNNGV in the germline V gene. CDR3 length equals 14 residues. As DNA, the CDR3 is TGTGCCAGCAGCTTAGAGCAGGGAGGCAATGAGCAGTTCTTC. It yields the protein CASSLEQGGNEQFF.

The genes are TRBV19 and TRBJ1-5; 9 bases are a match to TRBD1. The CDR3 consists of 17 residues. V lost 0 bases to trimming and J lost 4 bases; unmatched junction nucleotides: 7. Germline V gene sequence: CDR1 LNHDA, CDR2 SQIVND (reference sequence). In nucleotides, the CDR3 is TGTGCCAGTAGTATAGAGTCTGGGACAGGGTTTAATCAGCCCCAGCATTTT. Translated, it gives CASSIESGTGFNQPQHF.

Concerning this clone: No DNA is shown, since the ends of the CDR3 on it are uncertain; the CDR3 is the one TCRdb lists. The rearrangement joins TRBV21-1 to TRBJ2-1; the table calls TRBD2, which could not be checked here. TRBV21-1 has pseudogene status. The CDR3 totals 14 residues, both ends included. This CDR3 is CASWGRGADNEQFF.

Regarding this clone: Distinct nucleotide sequences in the sample also encode this CDR3. The rearrangement links TRBV4-3 to TRBJ2-5; D is unresolved. The V end was cut by 0 bases, the J end by 2 bases, with 10 bases between. Germline CDR1 LGHNA, CDR2 YSLEER. There are 15 residues in the CDR3. The CDR3 DNA sequence: TGCGCCAGCAGCCAAGATCTCGCAGTACAAGAGACCCAGTACTTC. Translation: CASSQDLAVQETQYF.

The CDR3 reads CASSVEAENTEAFF. CDR3 bases: TGTGCCAGCAGCGTAGAGGCGGAAAACACTGAAGCTTTCTTT. The chain has TRBV9 and TRBJ1-1; D remains unclear. This CDR3 is built from 14 residues. In germline, CDR1 is SGDLS, CDR2 YYNGEE. With 0 bases removed from V and 2 bases from J, the gap between germline ends came to 8 bases.

V gene TRBV5-1 combines with J gene TRBJ1-2; 7 positions agree with TRBD1. This CDR3 is 14 amino acids long. Germline V gives CDR1 SGHRS, CDR2 YFSETQ. J lost 4 bases, V lost 4 bases, and 7 bases had no gene match. The CDR3 reads CASSPGTALYGYTF. The CDR3 DNA reads as TGCGCCAGCAGCCCGGGGACAGCGCTCTATGGCTACACCTTC.

The chain has TRBV3-1 (or the pseudogene TRBV3-2) and TRBJ1-1, with D perhaps TRBD1 (6 bases). The CDR3 loop spans 14 amino acids. Germline assignment: CDR1 LGHDT and CDR2 YNNKEL (reference sequence). V was shortened by 0 bases and J by 8 bases, with 13 bases between the two germline ends. The CDR3 nucleotides read TGTGCCAGCAGCCAAGAAGGGGGAACGGGAGAAGCTTTCTTT. Translating it yields CASSQEGGTGEAFF.

The genes are TRBV5-1 and TRBJ2-2; 9 positions match TRBD2. The germline gives CDR1 SGHRS, CDR2 YFSETQ. The V and J ends lost 4 bases and 5 bases, in that order; junction bases with no gene match: 9. This CDR3 region has 16 residues. CDR3 in amino acids: CASSPPGGRGTGELFF. CDR3 nucleotides: TGCGCCAGCAGCCCTCCCGGCGGGAGGGGGACCGGGGAGCTGTTTTTT.

The rearrangement joins TRBV27 to TRBJ1-2; 7 bases match TRBD1. Germline V gives CDR1 MNHEY, CDR2 SMNVEV (reference sequence). The CDR3 runs 14 residues. The J segment lost 1 base and the V segment lost 5 bases, leaving 4 bases of the junction unmatched. This CDR3 is CASSRAGGNYGYTF. Written as DNA, the CDR3 is TGTGCCAGCAGTCGGGCAGGGGGTAACTATGGCTACACCTTC.

The V and J genes are TRBV6-1 and TRBJ2-7; 9 nucleotides align to TRBD2. The CDR3 has 14 amino acids. With 3 bases clipped from V and 4 bases from J, the junction kept 4 bases outside the gene matches. Germline lookup yields CDR1 MNHNS and CDR2 SASEGT. The CDR3 DNA sequence: TGTGCCAGCAGTGAGGGGACTAGCAGGTACGAGCAGTACTTC. Residues: CASSEGTSRYEQYF.

This chain uses TRBV7-2 with TRBJ2-3; 7 nucleotides align to TRBD2. V shed 5 bases and J 3 bases; nucleotides not matched to a gene: 8. Germline CDR1 SGHTA, CDR2 FQGNSA. The CDR3 is 15 amino acids. The CDR3 region has the DNA TGTGCCAGCAGCCCACCCGGGGGGAGTACAGATACGCAGTATTTT. This codes for CASSPPGGSTDTQYF.

This clone has only one observation. This chain connects TRBV7-9 to TRBJ1-2; 8 bases fit TRBD1. Germline trimming cut 4 bases from V and 2 bases from J; bases unmatched to any gene: 6. The CDR3 consists of 15 residues. The germline V gene encodes CDR1 SEHNR and CDR2 FQNEAQ (reference sequence). Here the CDR3 reads CASSSGDRPNYGYTF. CDR3 bases: TGTGCCAGCAGCTCCGGGGACAGGCCAAACTATGGCTACACCTTC.

This clone was seen a handful of times. This chain joins TRBV18 and TRBJ1-1; 9 nucleotides agree with TRBD1. V dropped 6 bases and J dropped 2; count of bases not matched to a gene: 10. The CDR3 totals 16 residues. The germline CDR1 and CDR2 sequences are KGHSH and LQKENI. CDR3 in DNA: TGTGCCAGCTCGGCGGGACAGGGAAGTCTTAACACTGAAGCTTTCTTT. The encoded protein is CASSAGQGSLNTEAFF.

This clone came up a few times. This chain connects TRBV19 to TRBJ1-2; 7 bases match TRBD1. This CDR3 has 11 amino acids. The germline V gene has CDR1 LNHDA and CDR2 SQIVND (reference sequence). The V and J ends lost 6 bases and 8 bases, in that order; junction bases with no gene match: 3. The CDR3 DNA reads TGTGCCAGTAGACAGGGGAGGGGCTACACCTTC. As protein: CASRQGRGYTF.

The CDR3 nucleotides are TGTGCCAGCACCCGGACAGGTGGGGAAGCTTTCTTT. Translated, it gives CASTRTGGEAFF. The chain is built from TRBV27 and TRBJ1-1, with 7 bases identical to TRBD1. The CDR3 runs 12 residues. In germline, CDR1 is MNHEY, CDR2 SMNVEV (reference sequence). The V gene end was trimmed by 7 bases and the J gene end by 8 bases; junction bases not matched to a gene: 7.

J is TRBJ2-4 and V is TRBV28, with D hard to call. The germline V gene has CDR1 MDHEN and CDR2 SYDVKM. There are 14 residues in the CDR3. Deletions cut 1 base from V and 9 bases from J, with 13 bases between. The CDR3 bases are TGTGCCAGCAGTTTATATGGCCAGGAAGGCATTCAGTACTTC. Translation: CASSLYGQEGIQYF.

The chain recombines TRBV7-2 with TRBJ1-2; 7 bases fit TRBD1. The CDR3 has 16 residues. CDR1 SGHTA and CDR2 FQGNSA come from the germline V gene. Trimming cost V 5 bases and J 2 bases; bases outside gene matches: 11. CDR3 in DNA: TGTGCCAGCAGCCAGACAGGGATCGTCCCCAACTATGGCTACACCTTC. Residues: CASSQTGIVPNYGYTF.